Presented here are 25 T cell receptor beta chains from one specimen sequenced in a study of T cells after yellow fever vaccination. TCRdb re-derived calls from the 5' RACE reads in MiXCR, one entry per CDR3 protein. Here the sample spans some 670,000 distinct CDR3 sequences, around 12% being singletons. This material consisted of PBMCs, taken on the day of the yellow fever booster vaccination. These receptors all come from a man aged 25 to 45 who received the YFV17D yellow fever vaccine.

The chain employs TRBV6-1 and TRBJ2-3; D may match TRBD1 or TRBD2 (6 bases each). CDR3 length: 14 residues. V was clipped by 7 bases and J by 1 base, with 12 bases between them. Germline-derived CDR1 and CDR2 are MNHNS and SASEGT. CDR3 sequence: CASTGAEGTDTQYF. In DNA, the CDR3 is TGTGCCAGCACGGGGGCGGAGGGCACAGATACGCAGTATTTT.

This chain connects TRBV19 to TRBJ1-5, with unresolved D. Trimming removed 7 bases from V and 0 bases from J, with 13 bases in between. This CDR3 comprises 15 residues. The germline V gene encodes CDR1 LNHDA and CDR2 SQIVND (reference sequence). The CDR3 loop reads CASTGAPNSNQPQHF. CDR3 bases: TGTGCCAGTACGGGAGCACCGAATAGCAATCAGCCCCAGCATTTT.

The chain recombines TRBV20-1 with TRBJ2-3; 9 nucleotides agree with TRBD2. CDR1 DFQATT and CDR2 SNEGSKA come from the germline V gene (reference sequence). The CDR3 totals 15 residues. Trimming cost V 3 bases and J 2 bases; bases outside gene matches: 6. This chain's CDR3 is CSARVAGVNTDTQYF. The CDR3 region has the DNA TGCAGTGCTAGGGTAGCGGGAGTGAACACAGATACGCAGTATTTT.

The chain joins TRBV18 to TRBJ2-7; 11 bases map to TRBD2. This CDR3 has 15 amino acids. Germline loops: CDR1 KGHSH, CDR2 LQKENI. V shed 2 bases, J shed 6 bases, and the junction held 6 bases outside the gene matches. The DNA of the CDR3 is TGTGCCAGCTCACCAGGGGGGACTAGCGGTGTCGAGCAGTACTTC. This sequence encodes CASSPGGTSGVEQYF.

The chain combines TRBV6-4 with TRBJ2-7; D unclear. The CDR3 extends over 12 amino acids. The germline gives CDR1 MRHNA, CDR2 SNTAGT. V lost 11 bases to trimming and J lost 4 bases, with 15 bases between them. For the CDR3, the DNA is TGTGCCTTCTGTCCCGGACGGTACGAGCAGTACTTC. It yields the protein CAFCPGRYEQYF.

The table lists this clonotype with a few counts. This chain connects TRBV12-3 or TRBV12-4 to TRBJ2-2; TRBD2 agrees at 9 bases. The CDR3 extends over 14 amino acids. The J segment lost 6 bases and the V segment lost 6 bases, leaving 5 bases of the junction unmatched. CDR3 in amino acids: CASSRSGSPGELFF. CDR3 bases: TGTGCCAGCAGCCGTAGCGGGAGCCCCGGGGAGCTGTTTTTT.

V is TRBV7-9 and J is TRBJ2-2; 8 bases match TRBD1. Germline CDR1 and CDR2: SEHNR and FQNEAQ (reference sequence). V gave up 4 bases and J gave up 5 bases; unmatched junction bases: 6. The CDR3 runs 15 residues. CDR3 residues: CASSWRTGRTGELFF. CDR3 bases: TGTGCCAGCAGCTGGAGGACAGGGCGGACCGGGGAGCTGTTTTTT. Filled out from reference TRBV7-9 and TRBJ2-2, the complete variable domain reads DTGVSQNPRHKITKRGQNVTFRCDPISEHNRLYWYRQTLGQGPEFLTYFQNEAQLEKSRLLSDRFSAERPKGSFSTLEIQRTEQGDSAMYLCASSWRTGRTGELFFGEGSRLTVL.

The chain joins TRBV5-6 to TRBJ1-6, with a weak D call TRBD1 (6 bases). Germline CDR1 SGHDT, CDR2 YYEEEE. V lost 6 bases and J 7 bases, leaving 11 bases between the germline ends. This CDR3 spans 13 amino acids. The CDR3 loop is CASTGQLNSPLHF. The CDR3 coding sequence is TGTGCCAGCACCGGACAGTTAAATTCACCCCTCCACTTT.

The chain recombines TRBV7-2 with TRBJ2-7, with unresolved D. CDR1 is SGHTA and CDR2 is FQGNSA in the germline V gene. The CDR3 consists of 13 residues. V was shortened by 5 bases and J by 3 bases, with 11 bases between the two germline ends. The CDR3, as DNA: TGTGCCAGCAGCCTTGGGCGGTACTACGAGCAGTACTTC. It encodes CASSLGRYYEQYF. Complete variable domain (other parts from reference TRBV7-2 and TRBJ2-7): GAGVSQSPSNKVTEKGKDVELRCDPISGHTALYWYRQSLGQGLEFLIYFQGNSAPDKSGLPSDRFSAERTGGSVSTLTIQRTQQEDSAVYLCASSLGRYYEQYFGPGTRLTVT.

The CDR3: CSANLGRPPYEQYF. The CDR3 DNA follows: TGCAGTGCGAATTTAGGCAGGCCTCCCTACGAGCAGTACTTC. The chain has TRBV20-1 and TRBJ2-7; D unresolved. V was clipped by 6 bases and J by 2 bases, with 17 bases between them. The CDR3 runs to 14 residues. CDR1 and CDR2 (germline): DFQATT, SNEGSKA (reference sequence).

This clonotype was seen only a few times. This chain links TRBV7-6 with TRBJ2-1, with a tentative D call TRBD2 (6 bases). Germline V lookup: CDR1 SGHVS, CDR2 FNYEAQ. Trimming shortened V by 2 bases and J by 0 bases, and 11 bases separated the two germline ends. The CDR3 sequence is 16 residues long. CDR3 DNA: TGTGCCAGCAGCTTACGGGGGTATCTCTCCTACAATGAGCAGTTCTTC. This encodes CASSLRGYLSYNEQFF.

This clonotype appeared a few times. The V gene is TRBV7-2, the J gene TRBJ1-6; D might be TRBD1 (5 bases). CDR1 and CDR2 (germline): SGHTA, FQGNSA. Trimming took 4 bases from V and 2 from J, leaving 9 bases between them. This CDR3 comprises 15 residues. This CDR3 is CASSSGEPYNSPLHF. The CDR3 DNA reads as TGTGCCAGCAGCTCGGGGGAGCCCTATAATTCACCCCTCCACTTT.

This chain connects TRBV14 to TRBJ2-2, with D unclear. The germline V gene has CDR1 SGHDN and CDR2 FVKESK. The CDR3 consists of 15 residues. The V end lost 0 bases, the J end lost 6 bases, and 11 bases lay between the germline ends. CDR3 coding DNA: TGTGCCAGCAGCCAAGACGACCTATTAGCCGGGGAGCTGTTTTTT. The encoded protein is CASSQDDLLAGELFF.

Only a few counts were recorded for this clonotype. The chain recombines TRBV5-4 with TRBJ2-5, with 8 bases identical to TRBD2. This CDR3 is built from 16 residues. The V gene's germline CDR1 is SGHNT and CDR2 YYREEE (reference sequence). With V trimmed by 3 bases and J by 5 bases, 12 bases remained unmatched. In DNA, the CDR3 is TGTGCCAGCAGCTGGAAATCCGGGACTAGGATCGAGACCCAGTACTTC. This encodes CASSWKSGTRIETQYF.

This clonotype showed up many times. J is TRBJ2-1 and V is TRBV2; a possible D gene is TRBD2 (6 bases). Germline assignment: CDR1 SNHLY and CDR2 FYNNEI. Between the trimmed V and J ends, which lost 6 bases and 4 bases, there was a span of 13 bases. This CDR3 comprises 14 residues. The CDR3 protein is CASSTGTEYNEQFF. In DNA, the CDR3 is TGTGCCAGCAGCACCGGGACTGAGTACAATGAGCAGTTCTTC.

V usage is TRBV5-5 and J usage is TRBJ2-2; maybe TRBD2 (6 bases). Germline CDR1 SGHKS, CDR2 YYEKEE (reference sequence). Trimming left V 0 bases short and J 5 bases short, with 14 bases between. There are 16 residues in the CDR3. This CDR3 is CASSLDSRDSTGELFF. The DNA for the CDR3 is TGTGCCAGCAGCTTGGATAGCCGGGACTCAACCGGGGAGCTGTTTTTT.

This clonotype occurred a few times. The chain couples TRBV6-5 to TRBJ2-3; TRBD2 matches at 8 bases. The germline V gene has CDR1 MNHEY and CDR2 SVGAGI. After removal of 2 bases from V and 0 bases from J, the junction contained 10 bases not matched to a gene. This CDR3 is built from 18 residues. Here the CDR3 DNA reads TGTGCCAGCAGTTACGCGGCTCCGGGACTAGTTAGCACAGATACGCAGTATTTT. Its protein product is CASSYAAPGLVSTDTQYF.

In this sample, this clonotype turned up a few times. The chain joins TRBV20-1 to TRBJ2-5, with D perhaps matching TRBD2 (6 bases). The CDR3 is made up of 17 amino acids. V lost 1 base and J 2 bases, leaving 20 bases between the germline ends. In germline, CDR1 is DFQATT, CDR2 SNEGSKA (reference sequence). CDR3 in DNA: TGCAGTGCTAGAGGAAATGGATGGACTATCGTACAAGAGACCCAGTACTTC. Translating it yields CSARGNGWTIVQETQYF.

This clonotype has only a few counts. V and J are TRBV7-2 and TRBJ2-1, with D perhaps matching TRBD2 (5 bases). Trimming removed 2 bases at V and 15 bases at J, with 17 bases between. Germline V gives CDR1 SGHTA, CDR2 FQGNSA. The length of the CDR3 is 13 residues. Here the CDR3 reads CASSLPSQYSSFF. CDR3 nucleotide sequence: TGTGCCAGCAGCTTACCTAGCCAGTATAGTTCGTTCTTC.

Worth noting for this clonotype: The junction does not match germline at one end; this may be a read error. The chain links TRBV28 to TRBJ2-2; 7 positions match TRBD2. CDR1 and CDR2 (germline): MDHEN, SYDVKM. CDR3 length equals 16 residues. CDR3 nucleotides: TGTGCCAGCACCCCGGGGGGATTCCCGAACATCGGGGAGCTGTTTTTT. Translated, it gives CASTPGGFPNIGELFF.

The V and J genes are TRBV29-1 and TRBJ1-1; D unresolved. V lost 6 bases and J 8 bases, leaving 19 bases between the germline ends. The germline CDR1 and CDR2 sequences are SQVTM and ANQGSEA. The CDR3 contains 13 residues. CDR3 nucleotides: TGCAGCGTGCTGCTTGGGTGGCCCAGGGAAGCTTTCTTT. This sequence encodes CSVLLGWPREAFF. Combining the CDR3 with reference TRBV29-1 and TRBJ1-1 gives the whole variable domain SAVISQKPSRDICQRGTSLTIQCQVDSQVTMMFWYRQQPGQSLTLIATANQGSEATYESGFVIDKFPISRPNLTFSTLTVSNMSPEDSSIYLCSVLLGWPREAFFGQGTRLTVV.

This clonotype was seen more than once but under ten times. The V and J genes are TRBV24-1 and TRBJ2-7; the D call may be TRBD1 or TRBD2 (5 bases each). Germline-derived CDR1 and CDR2 are KGHDR and SFDVKD. The germline V and J ends were trimmed by 7 bases and 2 bases, with 14 bases remaining between them. The CDR3 covers 14 residues. CDR3 coding DNA: TGTGCCACCAGCCGGGACGGTCTAACCTACGAGCAGTACTTC. Amino acids: CATSRDGLTYEQYF.

This clonotype has a handful of counts. The chain employs TRBV27 and TRBJ2-7; unclear D gene. Germline V gene lookup returns CDR1 MNHEY and CDR2 SMNVEV (reference sequence). This CDR3 comprises 13 residues. V was trimmed by 3 bases and J by 4 bases, leaving 10 bases between them. This chain's CDR3 is CASSFQIGYEQYF. The CDR3 bases are TGTGCCAGCAGTTTTCAGATCGGGTACGAGCAGTACTTC.

V usage is TRBV29-1 and J usage is TRBJ2-6, with TRBD1 as a possible D gene (6 bases). V gave up 6 bases and J gave up 9 bases, with 18 bases separating them. Germline CDR1 SQVTM, CDR2 ANQGSEA. The CDR3 length is 14 residues. CDR3 amino acids: CSVQPGVLDNVLTF. CDR3 DNA: TGCAGCGTGCAACCAGGGGTACTCGACAACGTCCTGACTTTC.

This clonotype was recorded a few times. V is TRBV7-9 and J is TRBJ1-6; D ambiguous. Looked up from germline, CDR1 is SEHNR and CDR2 is FQNEAQ (reference sequence). V was pared by 5 bases and J by 6 bases, with 14 bases between. The CDR3 is 15 amino acids. In DNA form, the CDR3 reads TGTGCCAGCAGCGTGCAACCCCCTAGTAATTCACCCCTCCACTTT. Residues: CASSVQPPSNSPLHF.